This T cell receptor beta chain appears in the sequencing data of a study of radiotherapy plus CTLA-4 blockade in lung cancer. Background on the study: An objective response was seen in approximately 17% of patients, and disease control in 31%. General observations from the study: Tumor-derived TCR clones expanded in blood after radiotherapy plus ipilimumab. Response was reportedly best predicted by early blood T cell clone dynamics, with interferon-beta.

Each patient with chemo-refractory metastatic non-small-cell lung cancer was treated with focal radiation plus CTLA-4 blockade using ipilimumab. Sequenced by immunoSEQ multiplex PCR; TCRdb stores in-frame clones only, minus some. The sample lists 70,000 to 90,000 clones, more than 75% occurring once. Regarding this clone: Its antigen is not known.

This TCR was sampled from a human donor with non-small cell lung cancer who had stable disease on radiotherapy plus ipilimumab. This material consisted of peripheral blood, taken from a patient treated with radiotherapy plus ipilimumab.

The CDR3 reads CASSSSPATNEKLFF. The CDR3, as DNA: TGTGCCAGCAGTTCCTCCCCGGCAACTAATGAAAAACTGTTTTTT. The chain combines TRBV6-6 with TRBJ1-4; D is ambiguous. This CDR3 has 15 residues. The V and J ends lost 4 bases and 0 bases respectively, with 9 bases between them. Germline V lookup: CDR1 MNHNY, CDR2 SVGAGI (reference sequence).